This T cell receptor beta chain was found in a study of cytomegalovirus exposure and HLA in healthy donors. Overall study context: A prior analysis found about 120 million unique TCR beta sequences from around 190 million T cells. Study-wide findings and caveats: For most TCR beta V segments, an earlier analysis put the productive rate at about 90% or about 30% of the time. Cytomegalovirus association was assigned to 150 to 200 TCR beta chains. High specificity and sensitivity for cytomegalovirus status were reported for the classifier.

The PCR ran on 60 Vbeta and 13 Jbeta primers. Sequenced by immunoSEQ multiplex PCR; TCRdb stores in-frame clones only, minus some. Of about 160,000 clones listed, 80% to 85% are singletons. About this clone: As yet, its antigen is unknown.

The CDR3 runs 16 residues. Germline CDR1 and CDR2: SGHRS and YFSETQ. Trimming removed 0 bases from V and 6 bases from J, with 16 bases in between. Sequencing was done on a sample of PBMCs. The clonotype was recovered from a boy aged 2 to 10 in good health and CMV-seronegative. This rearrangement joins TRBV5-1 to TRBJ2-1; the D gene is possibly TRBD1 (7 bases). The CDR3 DNA reads as TGCGCCAGCAGCTTGGGATCGCGGGACAGTCCCAATGAGCAGTTCTTC. Translated: CASSLGSRDSPNEQFF.